The 20 T cell receptor beta chains given below trace back to one sample, sequenced in a study of graft-versus-host responses after intestinal transplantation. Repertoires were generated with immunoSEQ multiplex PCR, while TCRdb's copy carries only in-frame clones and drops some. The sample carries tens of thousands of clones, roughly 89% recorded once. The sequencing here drew on PBMCs, taken 26 days after transplant. The receptor source for this set is a human patient who received an intestinal transplant, so some T cells may come from the graft donor.

V usage is TRBV6-4 and J usage is TRBJ2-3; 9 bases line up with TRBD1. This CDR3 region has 15 residues. J lost 1 base, V lost 2 bases, and 1 base had no gene match. Germline V gene lookup returns CDR1 MRHNA and CDR2 SNTAGT. CDR3 sequence reads: CASSDGDRGTDTQYF. The CDR3 DNA reads TGTGCCAGCAGTGACGGGGACAGGGGCACAGATACGCAGTATTTT.

This chain links TRBV5-1 with TRBJ2-5; 11 bases map to TRBD2. Germline CDR1 reads SGHRS; CDR2 reads YFSETQ. This CDR3 has 17 residues. With 1 base clipped from V and 0 bases from J, the junction kept 5 bases outside the gene matches. The CDR3 bases are TGCGCCAGCAGCTTGTCCCTAGCGGGGGGACACCAAGAGACCCAGTACTTC. This codes for CASSLSLAGGHQETQYF. The full variable domain, with the rest looked up from reference TRBV5-1 and TRBJ2-5, is KAGVTQTPRYLIKTRGQQVTLSCSPISGHRSVSWYQQTPGQGLQFLFEYFSETQRNKGNFPGRFSGRQFSNSRSEMNVSTLELGDSALYLCASSLSLAGGHQETQYFGPGTRLLVL.

This clone was seen only once. This chain links TRBV18 with TRBJ2-1, with 9 positions matching TRBD2. From germline, CDR1 is KGHSH and CDR2 LQKENI. V was clipped by 1 base and J by 7 bases; unmatched bases: 5. The CDR3 has 15 amino acids. The CDR3 sequence is CASSPLAGASNEQFF. CDR3 bases: TGTGCCAGCTCACCACTAGCGGGGGCTTCGAATGAGCAGTTCTTC. The variable domain in full, with the rest retrieved from reference TRBV18 and TRBJ2-1, is NAGVMQNPRHLVRRRGQEARLRCSPMKGHSHVYWYRQLPEEGLKFMVYLQKENIIDESGMPKERFSAEFPKEGPSILRIQQVVRGDSAAYFCASSPLAGASNEQFFGPGTRLTVL.

The V call is TRBV7-9, the J call TRBJ2-3; 9 nucleotides match TRBD2. The CDR3 runs to 15 residues. V was pared by 5 bases and J by 0 bases, with 3 bases of the junction left unmatched. In germline, CDR1 is SEHNR, CDR2 FQNEAQ (reference sequence). The CDR3 region has the DNA TGTGCCAGCAGCGAAACTAGCGGGAGCACAGATACGCAGTATTTT. As protein: CASSETSGSTDTQYF.

The V and J genes are TRBV27 and TRBJ2-5; no reliable D call. Between the trimmed V and J ends, which lost 0 bases and 2 bases, there was a span of 7 bases. The germline V gene has CDR1 MNHEY and CDR2 SMNVEV (reference sequence). The CDR3 contains 14 residues. Here the CDR3 DNA reads TGTGCCAGCAGTTTATCTATAGTTCAAGAGACCCAGTACTTC. Protein: CASSLSIVQETQYF.

This clone was recorded a few times. The V call is TRBV7-9, the J call TRBJ2-7; D is perhaps TRBD1 (5 bases). This CDR3 spans 13 amino acids. The germline gives CDR1 SEHNR, CDR2 FQNEAQ (reference sequence). The V gene lost 7 bases and the J gene lost 0 bases, with 10 bases spanning the gap. CDR3 nucleotide sequence: TGTGCCAGCAATTCAGGGAACTCCTACGAGCAGTACTTC. Translation: CASNSGNSYEQYF. Full variable domain (outside the CDR3, taken from reference TRBV7-9 and TRBJ2-7): DTGVSQNPRHKITKRGQNVTFRCDPISEHNRLYWYRQTLGQGPEFLTYFQNEAQLEKSRLLSDRFSAERPKGSFSTLEIQRTEQGDSAMYLCASNSGNSYEQYFGPGTRLTVT.

The chain carries TRBV6-1 and TRBJ2-7, with D maybe TRBD1 (6 bases). The CDR3 sequence is 12 residues long. CDR1 and CDR2 from the germline V gene are MNHNS and SASEGT. V was clipped by 6 bases and J by 0 bases, with 6 bases between them. Here the CDR3 reads CASRDSSYEQYF. The CDR3 DNA is TGTGCCAGCAGGGACAGCTCCTACGAGCAGTACTTC.

As concerns this clone: Different DNA sequences within this sample yield the same CDR3. CDR3 nucleotide sequence: TGTGCCAGCGGGGGGGCAACAGGGGGAGGCGAGCAGTACTTC. Translation: CASGGATGGGEQYF. J is TRBJ2-7 and V is TRBV6-1, with D possibly being TRBD1 (8 bases). V lost 8 bases and J 6 bases, leaving 20 bases between the germline ends. Germline CDR1 and CDR2: MNHNS and SASEGT. The CDR3 is 14 amino acids.

This sequence joins TRBV2 and TRBJ2-5, with D maybe TRBD1 (5 bases). The ends were cut back, 4 bases at V and 5 bases at J, with 5 bases in the middle. The CDR3 sequence is 11 residues long. Germline V gene sequence: CDR1 SNHLY, CDR2 FYNNEI. CDR3 nucleotide sequence: TGTGCCAGCAGTGGGGGCGAGACCCAGTACTTC. Protein sequence: CASSGGETQYF.

The V and J genes are TRBV2 and TRBJ2-7; D might be TRBD2 (6 bases). Germline-derived CDR1 and CDR2 are SNHLY and FYNNEI. Trimming pared 4 bases from V and 3 bases from J, leaving 10 bases between. The CDR3 has 13 residues. CDR3 in DNA: TGTGCCAGCAGTGCGCGGGGCGACTACGAGCAGTACGTC. Translated, it gives CASSARGDYEQYV.

The V call is TRBV2, the J call TRBJ2-2; unclear D gene. The CDR3 runs to 12 residues. V dropped 3 bases and J dropped 5 bases, with 4 bases sitting between them. Germline CDR1 SNHLY, CDR2 FYNNEI. The CDR3 bases are TGTGCCAGCAGTGACCTTACCGGGGAGCTGTTTTTT. Residues: CASSDLTGELFF.

V and J are TRBV5-5 and TRBJ2-7, with D perhaps matching TRBD1 (6 bases). The V and J ends lost 4 bases and 3 bases respectively, with 14 bases between them. The CDR3 covers 14 residues. Germline CDR1 and CDR2: SGHKS and YYEKEE (reference sequence). The chain's CDR3 is CASSPGQLNYEQYV. The CDR3 nucleotides are TGTGCCAGCAGCCCAGGACAGCTAAACTACGAGCAGTACGTC.

CDR3 DNA sequence: TGTGCCAGCAGCTTAGCGCACAGTCCTCCGCCTAACGAGCAGTACGTC. It is translated as CASSLAHSPPPNEQYV. The rearrangement links TRBV7-8 to TRBJ2-7; D not certain. The germline V gene has CDR1 SGHVS and CDR2 FQNEAQ. CDR3 size: 16 residues. Between the trimmed V and J ends, which lost 0 bases and 5 bases, there was a span of 17 bases.

The chain employs TRBV19 and TRBJ1-2, with D hard to call. The ends were cut back, 10 bases at V and 6 bases at J, with 12 bases in the middle. CDR3 length: 11 residues. In germline, CDR1 is LNHDA, CDR2 SQIVND (reference sequence). CDR3 protein: CATDTGNGYTF. DNA of the CDR3: TGTGCCACTGACACGGGGAATGGCTACACCTTC.

The rearrangement links TRBV7-3 to TRBJ2-1, with TRBD2 matching over 8 bases. This CDR3 spans 16 amino acids. CDR1 is SGHTA, CDR2 FQGTGA, per germline. The trim removed 3 bases at V and 4 bases at J, leaving 8 bases unmatched. The CDR3 bases are TGTGCCAGCAGCTTCGTCGCGGGGGGACTTTACAATGAGCAGTTCTTC. Translated: CASSFVAGGLYNEQFF.

V gene TRBV2 combines with J gene TRBJ1-5, with 7 positions matching TRBD1. V was clipped by 1 base and J by 0 bases; unmatched bases: 3. The CDR3 is 16 residues long. From germline, CDR1 is SNHLY and CDR2 FYNNEI. The CDR3 DNA sequence: TGTGCCAGCAGTGAAGAGCAGGGGGTTAGCAATCAGCCCCAGCATTTT. Its translation: CASSEEQGVSNQPQHF.

On this clone: This CDR3 is also generated by other DNA sequences in the sample. V and J are TRBV6-5 and TRBJ2-1; 9 bases map to TRBD2. V dropped 0 bases and J dropped 6; count of bases not matched to a gene: 6. The germline gives CDR1 MNHEY, CDR2 SVGAGI. The CDR3 has 16 amino acids. The CDR3 DNA reads TGTGCCAGCAGTTACTCTACTAGCGGGCCAAGCAATGAGCAGTTCTTC. It specifies CASSYSTSGPSNEQFF.

The rearrangement links TRBV9 to TRBJ1-2; unclear D gene. The CDR3 length is 17 residues. Per germline, CDR1 SGDLS and CDR2 YYNGEE. V shed 4 bases and J shed 6 bases, with 25 bases lying between them. The CDR3 region has the DNA TGTGCCAGCAGCCCTAGGCCCTCACCCCCACCTGAGGATGGCTACACCTTC. Translated, it gives CASSPRPSPPPEDGYTF.

The chain carries TRBV11-2 and TRBJ2-5; D is possibly TRBD1 (5 bases). V was shortened by 5 bases and J by 2 bases, with 15 bases between the two germline ends. The CDR3 consists of 15 residues. Germline V gene lookup returns CDR1 SGHAT and CDR2 FQNNGV. CDR3 residues: CASSVTDSSQETQYF. CDR3 DNA sequence: TGTGCCAGCAGCGTTACCGACAGCAGTCAAGAGACCCAGTACTTC. The whole variable domain, filled in from reference TRBV11-2 and TRBJ2-5, reads EAGVAQSPRYKIIEKRQSVAFWCNPISGHATLYWYQQILGQGPKLLIQFQNNGVVDDSQLPKDRFSAERLKGVDSTLKIQPAKLEDSAVYLCASSVTDSSQETQYFGPGTRLLVL.

This sequence joins TRBV2 and TRBJ2-1; the D gene could be TRBD1 or TRBD2 (9 bases each). This CDR3 spans 18 amino acids. The V end lost 8 bases, the J end lost 9 bases, and 32 bases lay between the germline ends. The germline CDR1 and CDR2 sequences are SNHLY and FYNNEI. The CDR3 region is CASFYRGRIAGESGEQFF. The CDR3, as DNA: TGTGCCAGCTTTTACAGGGGGCGGATAGCGGGAGAGTCCGGTGAGCAGTTCTTC. The full variable domain, rest sourced from reference TRBV2 and TRBJ2-1, is EPEVTQTPSHQVTQMGQEVILRCVPISNHLYFYWYRQILGQKVEFLVSFYNNEISEKSEIFDDQFSVERPDGSNFTLKIRSTKLEDSAMYFCASFYRGRIAGESGEQFFGPGTRLTVL.